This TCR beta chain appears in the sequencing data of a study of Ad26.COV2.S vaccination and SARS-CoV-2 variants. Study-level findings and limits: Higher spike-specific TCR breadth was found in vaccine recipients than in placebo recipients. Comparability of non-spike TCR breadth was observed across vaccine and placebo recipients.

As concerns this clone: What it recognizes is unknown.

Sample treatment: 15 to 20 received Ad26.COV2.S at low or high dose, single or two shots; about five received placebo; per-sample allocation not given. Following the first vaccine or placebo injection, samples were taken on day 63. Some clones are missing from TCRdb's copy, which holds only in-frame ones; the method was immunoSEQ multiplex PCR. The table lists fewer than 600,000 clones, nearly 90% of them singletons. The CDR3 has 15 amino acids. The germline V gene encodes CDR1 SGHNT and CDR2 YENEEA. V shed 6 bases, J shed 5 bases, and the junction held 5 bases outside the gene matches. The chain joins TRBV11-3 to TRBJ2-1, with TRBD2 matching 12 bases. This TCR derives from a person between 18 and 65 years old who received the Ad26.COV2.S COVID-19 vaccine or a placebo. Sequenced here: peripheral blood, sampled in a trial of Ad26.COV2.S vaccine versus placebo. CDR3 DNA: TGTGCCAGCAGTCCCGGACTAGCGGGGAACAATGAGCAGTTCTTC. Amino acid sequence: CASSPGLAGNNEQFF.